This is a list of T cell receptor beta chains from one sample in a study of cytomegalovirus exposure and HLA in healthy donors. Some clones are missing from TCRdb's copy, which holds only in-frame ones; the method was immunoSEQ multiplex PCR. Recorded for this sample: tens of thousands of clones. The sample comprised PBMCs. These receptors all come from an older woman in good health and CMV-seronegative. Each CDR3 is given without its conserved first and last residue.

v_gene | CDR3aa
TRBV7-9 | ASSLLLIISGQETQY
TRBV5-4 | ASSLGTNQETQY
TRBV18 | ASSPKTGGGNQPQH
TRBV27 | ASTRAGAYEQY
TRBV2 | ASSETGPPYEQY
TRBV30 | AWSKDRVRDGANVLT
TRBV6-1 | ASRDRQGSYNEQF
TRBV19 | ASRLAGISYEQY
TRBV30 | AWSGGLAGGEQY
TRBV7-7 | ASSLGNPAQGGYEQY
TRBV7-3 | ASRTAPGQGGEQF
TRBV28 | ASSSGQGEDQPQH
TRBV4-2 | ASSQDRTSGETQY
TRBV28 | ASSPPGQTEQY
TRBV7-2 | ASSLPGQGTSTPPYEQY
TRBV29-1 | SARSGEGQPQH
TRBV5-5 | ASRALIMNTEAF
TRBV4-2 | ASSQDPSTSGRETQY
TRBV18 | ASSPLGESTDTQY
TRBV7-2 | ASSVGASGPSTDTQY
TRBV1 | TSSSGTSFYEQY
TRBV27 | ASSLGRGYNEQF
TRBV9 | ASSAGLGAGTGELF
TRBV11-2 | ASSFSGYEQY
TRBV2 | ASKTGSANEKLF
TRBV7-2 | ASSPRLAGGATDTQY
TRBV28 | ASSLDRGREKLF
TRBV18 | ASRRTGQNYGYT
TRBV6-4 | ASKDLDRGQETQY
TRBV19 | ASSIEGRGVRNYGYT
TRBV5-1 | ASKAEETYEQY
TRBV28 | ASSLSTGGGKPQH
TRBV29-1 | SVAQQGNQPQH
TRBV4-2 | ASSQVGVYEQY
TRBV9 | ASSSGSTSGSYEQY
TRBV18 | ASSPGSGIGQPQH
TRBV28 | ASSLELAGHEQY
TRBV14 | ASSQRTGDGYT
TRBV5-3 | ARSLRQYYEQY
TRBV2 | ASMTSMREQY
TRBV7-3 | ASSSGLDSDTQY
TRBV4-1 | ASSQAEGGYGEQY
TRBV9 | ASSQIGGTNEKLF
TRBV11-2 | ASSLGAGGPGTGELF
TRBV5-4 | ASSQLAGGHQETQY
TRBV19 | ASIWTSGRDQAAQY
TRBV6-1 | ASSELTPDRYPNYGYT
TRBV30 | ACDQGGLSNQPQH
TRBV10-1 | ASSLAGAKNIQY
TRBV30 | AWSVLVETGELF
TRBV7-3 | ASSTGQGRNTEAF